The next 23 T cell receptor beta chains were all read from a single sample in a study of shared clonotypes between healthy human individuals. The protocol was immunoSEQ multiplex PCR, while the TCRdb copy is restricted to in-frame clones and leaves out a portion. This sample carries 1.5 million to 2.5 million clones, just under 95% of them seen once, and the ten largest clones take roughly 1.2%. The naive CD8 subset, CD45RO-negative cells positively selected for CCR7, excluded terminally differentiated effector memory CD45RA+ cells. The sequenced sample consisted of naive CD8+ T cells sorted from blood. Every receptor here comes from a man aged 18 to 30 in good health.

This clone was found once. The V gene is TRBV14, the J gene TRBJ1-2, with D unresolved. With 5 bases removed from V and 4 bases from J, the gap between germline ends came to 11 bases. The germline V gene has CDR1 SGHDN and CDR2 FVKESK. This CDR3 region has 13 residues. CDR3 region: CASSFTASYGYTF. The CDR3 DNA follows: TGTGCCAGCAGCTTTACAGCCTCCTATGGCTACACCTTC.

The V gene is TRBV6-1, the J gene TRBJ1-2; 10 bases fit TRBD1. This CDR3 has 14 residues. Germline trimming cut 3 bases from V and 7 bases from J; bases unmatched to any gene: 5. Looked up from germline, CDR1 is MNHNS and CDR2 is SASEGT. CDR3 DNA: TGTGCCAGCAGTGACCTCGGGACAGGGGTTGGCTACACCTTC. Amino acids: CASSDLGTGVGYTF.

J is TRBJ2-1 and V is TRBV4-1; 8 bases match TRBD2. Germline V gene sequence: CDR1 MGHRA, CDR2 YSYEKL. With V trimmed by 2 bases and J by 4 bases, 4 bases remained unmatched. The CDR3 length is 15 residues. Written as DNA, the CDR3 is TGCGCCAGCAGCCAATCAGCGGGAGCTTACAATGAGCAGTTCTTC. Translation gives CASSQSAGAYNEQFF.

To note about this clone: The same CDR3 is also encoded by other DNA sequences in this sample. The chain uses TRBV14 and TRBJ1-1; D not certain. V dropped 4 bases and J dropped 0 bases, with 6 bases sitting between them. Germline loops: CDR1 SGHDN, CDR2 FVKESK. There are 13 residues in the CDR3. The CDR3, as DNA: TGTGCCAGCAGCCTGGGGATGAACACTGAAGCTTTCTTT. Protein sequence: CASSLGMNTEAFF.

This chain connects TRBV18 to TRBJ1-4; maybe TRBD1 (5 bases). Trimming removed 3 bases from V and 8 bases from J, with 10 bases in between. The CDR3 is 13 residues long. Germline V lookup: CDR1 KGHSH, CDR2 LQKENI. Here the CDR3 DNA reads TGTGCCAGCTCACCCGGGGCGGGCGAAAAACTGTTTTTT. Translation: CASSPGAGEKLFF.

V and J are TRBV6-6 and TRBJ1-1; D is unclear. The germline CDR1 and CDR2 sequences are MNHNY and SVGAGI (reference sequence). V was clipped by 2 bases and J by 1 base, with 11 bases between them. The CDR3 runs 15 residues. The CDR3 nucleotides are TGTGCCAGCAGTTACCTTTTTAGAGGGAACACTGAAGCTTTCTTT. Encoded protein: CASSYLFRGNTEAFF.

The V and J genes are TRBV7-9 and TRBJ2-1; D is uncertain. Germline V CDR1 and CDR2: SEHNR, FQNEAQ (reference sequence). The length of the CDR3 is 16 residues. Trimming cost V 5 bases and J 0 bases, with 14 bases left between them. The CDR3 loop reads CASSPTLSSSYNEQFF. CDR3 nucleotides: TGTGCCAGCAGCCCGACATTATCAAGCTCCTACAATGAGCAGTTCTTC. Combining the CDR3 with reference TRBV7-9 and TRBJ2-1 gives the whole variable domain DTGVSQNPRHKITKRGQNVTFRCDPISEHNRLYWYRQTLGQGPEFLTYFQNEAQLEKSRLLSDRFSAERPKGSFSTLEIQRTEQGDSAMYLCASSPTLSSSYNEQFFGPGTRLTVL.

V gene TRBV7-9 combines with J gene TRBJ2-7; 7 bases agree with TRBD2. The CDR3 runs to 15 residues. The J segment lost 6 bases and the V segment lost 5 bases, leaving 13 bases of the junction unmatched. Germline V gives CDR1 SEHNR, CDR2 FQNEAQ (reference sequence). CDR3 in DNA: TGTGCCAGCAGCCCTGTGGGACTACCGACCACCGAGCAGTACTTC. It specifies CASSPVGLPTTEQYF.

The genes are TRBV11-2 and TRBJ2-3, with a possible D match to TRBD2 (6 bases). Trimming took 4 bases from V and 4 from J, leaving 21 bases between them. The germline V gene encodes CDR1 SGHAT and CDR2 FQNNGV. The CDR3 runs to 17 residues. CDR3 sequence (DNA): TGTGCCAGCAGCTATCTAGGGACTCAGAGTTGGTCAGATACGCAGTATTTT. Encoded protein: CASSYLGTQSWSDTQYF.

As regards this clone: This same CDR3 is encoded by further DNA sequences in the sample. The chain joins TRBV9 to TRBJ2-2; D gene unclear. The germline gives CDR1 SGDLS, CDR2 YYNGEE. V was trimmed by 0 bases and J by 6 bases, leaving 6 bases between them. This CDR3 has 13 residues. CDR3 sequence: CASSVGSPGELFF. In DNA, the CDR3 is TGTGCCAGCAGCGTAGGTAGCCCCGGGGAGCTGTTTTTT.

This chain uses TRBV4-2 with TRBJ1-3; no definite D call. Germline V gene lookup returns CDR1 LGHNA and CDR2 YNFKEQ. The length of the CDR3 is 18 residues. Trimming took off 0 bases at V and 0 bases at J, with 15 bases between the two ends. The CDR3, as DNA: TGTGCCAGCAGCCAAGAAATCTTGGTCAGCGGCTCTGGAAACACCATATATTTT. This encodes CASSQEILVSGSGNTIYF.

This chain joins TRBV27 and TRBJ1-5; D not resolved. The V and J ends lost 3 bases and 2 bases respectively, with 11 bases between them. CDR3 length: 15 amino acids. Germline lookup yields CDR1 MNHEY and CDR2 SMNVEV (reference sequence). CDR3 DNA sequence: TGTGCCAGCAGTTTTATGTACGGGGGCAATCAGCCCCAGCATTTT. This translates into CASSFMYGGNQPQHF.

CDR3 amino acids: CASSFNDEQYF. DNA for the CDR3: TGCGCCAGCAGCTTCAACGACGAGCAGTACTTC. The V and J genes are TRBV5-1 and TRBJ2-7; D not resolved. Germline V gene sequence: CDR1 SGHRS, CDR2 YFSETQ. V gave up 2 bases and J gave up 5 bases, with 5 bases separating them. The CDR3 covers 11 residues. The full variable domain, completed using reference TRBV5-1 and TRBJ2-7, is KAGVTQTPRYLIKTRGQQVTLSCSPISGHRSVSWYQQTPGQGLQFLFEYFSETQRNKGNFPGRFSGRQFSNSRSEMNVSTLELGDSALYLCASSFNDEQYFGPGTRLTVT.

The chain is built from TRBV27 and TRBJ2-5; weak D call: TRBD1 (6 bases). Germline V gene lookup returns CDR1 MNHEY and CDR2 SMNVEV (reference sequence). This CDR3 comprises 13 residues. The ends were cut back, 1 base at V and 4 bases at J, with 7 bases in the middle. The CDR3 sequence: CASSLYRAETQYF. CDR3 nucleotides: TGTGCCAGCAGTTTATACAGGGCAGAGACCCAGTACTTC.

This rearrangement joins TRBV4-3 to TRBJ2-5; D uncertain. The CDR3 runs to 15 residues. CDR1 is LGHNA and CDR2 is YSLEER in the germline V gene. V was shortened by 5 bases and J by 1 base, with 14 bases between the two germline ends. The CDR3 is CASSVLLEGQETQYF. The CDR3 region has the DNA TGCGCCAGCAGCGTCCTCCTGGAAGGCCAAGAGACCCAGTACTTC.

This clone was seen only once. The chain joins TRBV27 to TRBJ2-7; D perhaps matches TRBD1 (5 bases). Germline V CDR1 and CDR2: MNHEY, SMNVEV (reference sequence). The ends were cut back, 3 bases at V and 0 bases at J, with 9 bases in the middle. This CDR3 has 14 residues. For the CDR3, the DNA is TGTGCCAGCAGTTTGGCAGGGTTCTCCTACGAGCAGTACTTC. It translates to CASSLAGFSYEQYF.

This clone was seen just once. The J gene is TRBJ2-7, the V gene TRBV4-1; D may be TRBD1 (5 bases). Germline V gives CDR1 MGHRA, CDR2 YSYEKL. Trimming took 2 bases from V and 3 from J, leaving 14 bases between them. CDR3 length: 15 residues. Here the CDR3 DNA reads TGCGCCAGCAGCCAAACGATCGGCACAGGCTACGAGCAGTACTTC. It specifies CASSQTIGTGYEQYF.

Notes on this clone: The sample contains more than one DNA sequence encoding this CDR3. V is TRBV5-4 and J is TRBJ1-1; D is uncertain. Trimming pared 0 bases from V and 4 bases from J, leaving 7 bases between. This CDR3 has 13 residues. Germline loops: CDR1 SGHNT, CDR2 YYREEE (reference sequence). The CDR3 here is CASSLAPGTEAFF. The DNA for the CDR3 is TGTGCCAGCAGCTTGGCACCCGGCACTGAAGCTTTCTTT.

The chain uses TRBV5-4 and TRBJ2-3; D gene unclear. CDR3 size: 13 residues. Trimming cost V 1 base and J 4 bases, with 7 bases left between them. The V gene's germline CDR1 is SGHNT and CDR2 YYREEE (reference sequence). CDR3: CASSLLAADTQYF. CDR3 in DNA: TGTGCCAGCAGCTTGCTTGCCGCAGATACGCAGTATTTT. Drawing the rest from reference TRBV5-4 and TRBJ2-3, the complete variable domain is ETGVTQSPTHLIKTRGQQVTLRCSSQSGHNTVSWYQQALGQGPQFIFQYYREEENGRGNFPPRFSGLQFPNYSSELNVNALELDDSALYLCASSLLAADTQYFGPGTRLTVL.

This clone was seen once. Other DNA variants within this sample encode the same CDR3. V is TRBV9 and J is TRBJ2-1; 10 bases are shared with TRBD1. The CDR3 runs 14 residues. The V gene's germline CDR1 is SGDLS and CDR2 YYNGEE. V lost 4 bases to trimming and J lost 5 bases; unmatched junction nucleotides: 3. Here the CDR3 reads CASSPGTGDNEQFF. The CDR3 DNA is TGTGCCAGCAGCCCAGGGACAGGGGACAATGAGCAGTTCTTC.

Concerning this clone itself: Within the sample, other DNA sequences also encode this same CDR3. J is TRBJ1-1 and V is TRBV7-9, with TRBD1 as a possible D gene (6 bases). The CDR3 is 15 residues long. Germline V CDR1 and CDR2: SEHNR, FQNEAQ (reference sequence). V lost 1 base and J lost 0, with 9 bases in between. The CDR3 DNA is TGTGCCAGCAGCTTAGTTGGGGACATGAACACTGAAGCTTTCTTT. This codes for CASSLVGDMNTEAFF.

The V call is TRBV14, the J call TRBJ1-1; D ambiguous. Per germline, CDR1 SGHDN and CDR2 FVKESK. The germline V and J ends were trimmed by 0 bases and 1 base, with 15 bases remaining between them. The CDR3 contains 17 residues. The CDR3 nucleotides are TGTGCCAGCAGCCAAGAAAACCCAATTATAGCGAACACTGAAGCTTTCTTT. It specifies CASSQENPIIANTEAFF.

The chain employs TRBV5-1 and TRBJ2-7, with D unresolved. The CDR3 spans 17 residues. V lost 1 base to trimming and J lost 0 bases, with 17 bases between them. CDR1 and CDR2 (germline): SGHRS, YFSETQ. The CDR3 region is CASSLTTSHGISYEQYF. CDR3 bases: TGCGCCAGCAGCTTGACGACATCTCACGGAATCTCCTACGAGCAGTACTTC.